Below, 22 T cell receptor beta chains from the same sample are listed, as sequenced in a study of shared clonotypes between healthy human individuals. Sequencing was performed with immunoSEQ multiplex PCR; in TCRdb, only in-frame clones are kept and a portion is missing. The table lists 1.5 million to 1.9 million clones, about 98% of them singletons. Sample: naive CD4+ T cells sorted from blood. As to subset: CD45RA+ positively selected. These receptors were collected from a man aged 30-40 years in good health.

The rearrangement links TRBV7-6 to TRBJ2-7, with 14 bases aligning to TRBD2. Losses at the gene ends were 4 bases for V and 2 bases for J; bases not matched to a gene: 4. CDR1 and CDR2 (germline): SGHVS, FNYEAQ. The CDR3 extends over 16 amino acids. The CDR3 DNA reads TGTGCCAGCAGCTCGACTAGCGGGAGGGCCCCCTACGAGCAGTACTTC. This encodes CASSSTSGRAPYEQYF.

V usage is TRBV5-4 and J usage is TRBJ2-2; D might be TRBD1 or TRBD2, each matching 5 bases. Trimming left V 0 bases short and J 1 base short, with 10 bases between. The CDR3 consists of 16 residues. CDR1 is SGHNT, CDR2 YYREEE, per germline (reference sequence). The CDR3 reads CASSLAGTLNTGELFF. CDR3 nucleotides: TGTGCCAGCAGCTTGGCCGGGACCTTGAACACCGGGGAGCTGTTTTTT.

The chain carries TRBV19 and TRBJ2-5; D unclear. V lost 1 base to trimming and J lost 2 bases, with 14 bases between them. Germline assignment: CDR1 LNHDA and CDR2 SQIVND (reference sequence). The CDR3 sequence is 16 residues long. Written as DNA, the CDR3 is TGTGCCAGTAGTATAGGGCAGCTCCGGCAGCAAGAGACCCAGTACTTC. This sequence encodes CASSIGQLRQQETQYF.

The V and J genes are TRBV19 and TRBJ1-4; D is unresolved. The CDR3 runs 13 residues. V lost 9 bases, J lost 5 bases, and 13 bases lay in between. From germline, CDR1 is LNHDA and CDR2 SQIVND (reference sequence). The CDR3 nucleotides are TGTGCCAGCCACTTAGACATAAATGAAAAACTGTTTTTT. Encoded protein: CASHLDINEKLFF.

V gene TRBV5-3 combines with J gene TRBJ2-2, with D possibly matching TRBD1 (6 bases). TRBV5-3 falls under the ORF class, with uncertain function. V lost 3 bases to trimming and J lost 5 bases, with 23 bases between them. The CDR3 contains 18 residues. The CDR3 nucleotides read TGTGCCAGAAGCTCGGCCTACAGGGTATTGAGTTTTACCGGGGAGCTGTTTTTT. This codes for CARSSAYRVLSFTGELFF.

The V call is TRBV28, the J call TRBJ1-1; no clear D gene. Looked up from germline, CDR1 is MDHEN and CDR2 is SYDVKM. Trimming took off 5 bases at V and 3 bases at J, with 16 bases between the two ends. This CDR3 contains 15 residues. CDR3 in amino acids: CASSLGGREDTEAFF. The CDR3, as DNA: TGTGCCAGCAGTCTGGGTGGCCGAGAGGACACTGAAGCTTTCTTT.

The V and J genes are TRBV9 and TRBJ1-2, with TRBD1 identical over 7 bases. The length of the CDR3 is 15 residues. Per the germline V gene, CDR1 is SGDLS and CDR2 is YYNGEE. The V and J ends lost 0 bases and 4 bases, in that order; junction bases with no gene match: 6. The CDR3 loop reads CASSVARGISYGYTF. CDR3 in DNA: TGTGCCAGCAGCGTAGCCAGGGGGATCAGCTATGGCTACACCTTC. The full variable domain, with the rest looked up from reference TRBV9 and TRBJ1-2, is DSGVTQTPKHLITATGQRVTLRCSPRSGDLSVYWYQQSLDQGLQFLIQYYNGEERAKGNILERFSAQQFPDLHSELNLSSLELGDSALYFCASSVARGISYGYTFGSGTRLTVV.

Note on this clone: Other DNA sequences in this specimen translate into the identical CDR3. The chain is built from TRBV28 and TRBJ2-7; 9 bases are a match to TRBD1. V lost 5 bases to trimming and J lost 4 bases; unmatched junction nucleotides: 9. This CDR3 region has 15 residues. Germline assignment: CDR1 MDHEN and CDR2 SYDVKM. DNA of the CDR3: TGTGCCAGCAGTCTCCCGGGACAGGGAACGTACGAGCAGTACTTC. Translation: CASSLPGQGTYEQYF.

The chain recombines TRBV5-6 with TRBJ2-7; TRBD2 aligns across 7 bases. V gave up 6 bases and J gave up 6 bases; unmatched junction bases: 12. Germline lookup yields CDR1 SGHDT and CDR2 YYEEEE. CDR3 size: 14 residues. Here the CDR3 reads CASTPAGRPAEQYF. In DNA, the CDR3 is TGTGCCAGCACCCCAGCGGGACGGCCGGCCGAGCAGTACTTC.

The rearrangement links TRBV19 to TRBJ1-3; D not resolved. The V end was cut by 4 bases, the J end by 0 bases, with 10 bases between. This CDR3 is 15 amino acids long. From germline, CDR1 is LNHDA and CDR2 SQIVND (reference sequence). The CDR3 here is CASSTTRDSGNTIYF. CDR3 in DNA: TGTGCCAGTAGTACGACACGGGACTCTGGAAACACCATATATTTT.

The rearrangement joins TRBV6-5 to TRBJ2-1; TRBD2 matches 14 bases. The ends lost 2 bases at V and 9 bases at J; junction bases unmatched: 6. The CDR3 extends over 16 amino acids. The V gene's germline CDR1 is MNHEY and CDR2 SVGAGI. In DNA, the CDR3 is TGTGCCAGCAGTTACGGGACTAGCGGGAGACTACGTGAGCAGTTCTTC. Translated, it gives CASSYGTSGRLREQFF.

The rearrangement links TRBV5-6 to TRBJ1-1, with 8 bases that match TRBD1. The germline V gene encodes CDR1 SGHDT and CDR2 YYEEEE. The junction had 6 bases not matched to a gene; V was cut back by 4 bases and J by 7 bases. The CDR3 has 13 amino acids. CDR3 nucleotide sequence: TGTGCCAGCAGCCAGAGGACAGGGCTTGAAGCTTTCTTT. It encodes CASSQRTGLEAFF.

The chain joins TRBV7-9 to TRBJ1-1; tentative D call: TRBD1 (6 bases). Looked up from germline, CDR1 is SEHNR and CDR2 is FQNEAQ (reference sequence). The germline V and J ends were trimmed by 1 base and 4 bases, with 10 bases remaining between them. This CDR3 has 14 amino acids. CDR3 coding DNA: TGTGCCAGCAGCTTAGATCAGGGGAGCACTGAAGCTTTCTTT. It specifies CASSLDQGSTEAFF.

The chain has TRBV14 and TRBJ2-1; a weak D match, TRBD2 (5 bases). The CDR3 is 16 residues long. Between the trimmed V and J ends, which lost 4 bases and 0 bases, there was a span of 13 bases. Looked up from germline, CDR1 is SGHDN and CDR2 is FVKESK. The CDR3 region is CASSPRGSFSYNEQFF. In DNA form, the CDR3 reads TGTGCCAGCAGCCCCCGGGGTTCCTTCTCCTACAATGAGCAGTTCTTC.

This chain joins TRBV7-2 and TRBJ2-1; D is possibly TRBD2 (5 bases). The CDR3 is made up of 12 amino acids. CDR1 and CDR2 from the germline V gene are SGHTA and FQGNSA. The ends were cut back, 8 bases at V and 9 bases at J, with 14 bases in the middle. The chain's CDR3 is CASATLDGEQFF. In nucleotides, the CDR3 is TGTGCCAGCGCGACACTAGATGGTGAGCAGTTCTTC. The whole variable domain, filled in from reference TRBV7-2 and TRBJ2-1, reads GAGVSQSPSNKVTEKGKDVELRCDPISGHTALYWYRQSLGQGLEFLIYFQGNSAPDKSGLPSDRFSAERTGGSVSTLTIQRTQQEDSAVYLCASATLDGEQFFGPGTRLTVL.

In the case of this clone: Other nucleotide sequences from this sample produce the same CDR3. J is TRBJ2-5 and V is TRBV10-3, with a tentative D call TRBD2 (6 bases). V dropped 0 bases and J dropped 4 bases, with 9 bases sitting between them. The CDR3 contains 14 residues. Germline V gene data show CDR1 as ENHRY and CDR2 as SYGVKD. For the CDR3, the DNA is TGTGCCATCAGTGAGTCTACGGGAGTAGAGACCCAGTACTTC. This encodes CAISESTGVETQYF.

The chain has TRBV4-3 and TRBJ2-3; D is uncertain. Looked up from germline, CDR1 is LGHNA and CDR2 is YSLEER. The ends were cut back, 0 bases at V and 3 bases at J, with 22 bases in the middle. This CDR3 has 19 residues. CDR3 sequence reads: CASSQDMLNGATRTDTQYF. For the CDR3, the DNA is TGCGCCAGCAGCCAAGATATGTTGAATGGCGCTACACGGACAGATACGCAGTATTTT.

The chain couples TRBV18 to TRBJ2-7, with D hard to call. The V end lost 4 bases, the J end lost 5 bases, and 18 bases lay between the germline ends. The CDR3 extends over 15 amino acids. Germline V gives CDR1 KGHSH, CDR2 LQKENI. This chain's CDR3 is CASSQNADDSDEQYF. The CDR3 nucleotides read TGTGCCAGCTCACAAAACGCCGATGACTCGGACGAGCAGTACTTC.

With respect to this clone: Other DNA variants within this sample encode the same CDR3. The gene calls are TRBV5-1 and TRBJ2-7; weak D call: TRBD2 (5 bases). V was shortened by 4 bases and J by 2 bases, with 25 bases between the two germline ends. Germline CDR1 reads SGHRS; CDR2 reads YFSETQ. The CDR3 sequence is 18 residues long. The CDR3 loop is CASSLGWEQWPETYEQYF. The CDR3 bases are TGCGCCAGCAGCCTCGGATGGGAGCAATGGCCTGAGACCTACGAGCAGTACTTC.

The DNA of the CDR3 is TGTGCCAGCACGCGAGCCGCGGTGAGCGAGCAGTACTTC. This translates into CASTRAAVSEQYF. This chain joins TRBV28 and TRBJ2-7, with no clear D. The CDR3 length is 13 residues. Trimming shortened V by 7 bases and J by 6 bases, and 16 bases separated the two germline ends. Germline CDR1 reads MDHEN; CDR2 reads SYDVKM.

V is TRBV5-1 and J is TRBJ1-1; tentative D call: TRBD1 (5 bases). Germline CDR1 SGHRS, CDR2 YFSETQ. Trimming stripped 4 bases from V and 3 bases from J, with 10 bases between. The CDR3 contains 13 residues. The CDR3 loop reads CASSEPGYTEAFF. As DNA, the CDR3 is TGCGCCAGCAGCGAGCCAGGGTACACTGAAGCTTTCTTT.

The genes are TRBV5-1 and TRBJ2-7; 8 bases are a match to TRBD1. Germline CDR1 is SGHRS and CDR2 is YFSETQ. Trimming cost V 9 bases and J 2 bases; bases outside gene matches: 7. The length of the CDR3 is 13 residues. In DNA, the CDR3 is TGCGCCAACCCGACAGGGGCAGCCTACGAGCAGTACTTC. Its translation is CANPTGAAYEQYF.